These 14 T cell receptor beta chains came from one sample sequenced in a study of early T cells in non-severe SARS-CoV-2 infection. TCRdb fed the 5' RACE reads into MiXCR, producing one record per CDR3 protein. The sample holds around 55,000 distinct CDR3 sequences; approximately 12% are singletons and the top ten take roughly 1.4%. Sequencing was performed on whole blood. These receptors originate from an adult who was a healthcare worker with PCR-confirmed SARS-CoV-2 infection or an uninfected control (not recorded which).

The genes are TRBV12-3 or TRBV12-4 and TRBJ2-4, with 9 positions matching TRBD1. The length of the CDR3 is 16 residues. V lost 4 bases to trimming and J lost 6 bases; unmatched junction nucleotides: 10. CDR3 in amino acids: CASSSGTGILGNIQYF. In nucleotides, the CDR3 is TGTGCCAGCAGTTCCGGGACAGGGATTTTGGGAAACATTCAGTACTTC.

This chain uses TRBV11-2 with TRBJ1-1; TRBD1 agrees at 7 bases. Trimming took 2 bases from V and 4 from J; bases not matched to a gene: 4. The CDR3 length is 14 residues. The germline V gene has CDR1 SGHAT and CDR2 FQNNGV. The CDR3 spells CASSLPTGSTEAFF. The CDR3 bases are TGTGCCAGCAGCTTACCGACAGGGAGCACTGAAGCTTTCTTT.

Comments on this clonotype: One junction end does not reproduce the germline sequence, and a read error may be involved. V is TRBV28 and J is TRBJ2-3, with D possibly matching TRBD1 (6 bases). Germline CDR1 and CDR2: MDHEN and SYDVKM. The CDR3 extends over 14 amino acids. DNA of the CDR3: TGTGCCAACAGTTTTTGGACAGGCACAGATACGCAGTATTTT. Its protein is CANSFWTGTDTQYF.

Many counts were recorded for this clonotype. This chain uses TRBV4-3 with TRBJ2-2, with a possible D match to TRBD2 (5 bases). The germline V and J ends were trimmed by 0 bases and 7 bases, with 12 bases remaining between them. CDR3 size: 15 residues. Germline CDR1 reads LGHNA; CDR2 reads YSLEER. CDR3 coding DNA: TGCGCCAGCAGCCAAGAAACGGGGATTGTCGGGGAGCTGTTTTTT. Protein: CASSQETGIVGELFF.

DNA of the CDR3: TGTGCCACCCGCGGAGGAGTCATGAACACTGAAGCTTTCTTT. This sequence encodes CATRGGVMNTEAFF. J is TRBJ1-1 and V is TRBV19, with unresolved D. V lost 10 bases and J lost 0, with 15 bases in between. The CDR3 length is 14 residues. Germline V CDR1 and CDR2: LNHDA, SQIVND (reference sequence).

This clonotype was observed a single time. The V call is TRBV11-2, the J call TRBJ2-7; 10 bases are a match to TRBD1. The CDR3 is 18 residues long. Germline trimming cut 3 bases from V and 1 base from J; bases unmatched to any gene: 12. CDR1 and CDR2 (germline): SGHAT, FQNNGV. The CDR3 reads CASSLGPGQGRKSYEQYF. The CDR3 nucleotides are TGTGCCAGCAGCTTGGGACCGGGACAGGGGAGGAAGTCCTACGAGCAGTACTTC. Full variable domain (missing parts from reference TRBV11-2 and TRBJ2-7): EAGVAQSPRYKIIEKRQSVAFWCNPISGHATLYWYQQILGQGPKLLIQFQNNGVVDDSQLPKDRFSAERLKGVDSTLKIQPAKLEDSAVYLCASSLGPGQGRKSYEQYFGPGTRLTVT.

There are many counts of this clonotype. This chain uses TRBV10-2 with TRBJ2-5; maybe TRBD1 (6 bases). Germline V gene lookup returns CDR1 WSHSY and CDR2 SAAADI. V gave up 0 bases and J gave up 4 bases, with 15 bases separating them. The CDR3 extends over 16 amino acids. The CDR3 nucleotides read TGCGCCAGCAGTGAGTCTACCACAGGGCTGGGAGAGACCCAGTACTTC. Translation: CASSESTTGLGETQYF.

This clonotype showed up just a few times. This rearrangement joins TRBV7-9 to TRBJ2-4; D gene unclear. The CDR3 is 15 amino acids. V gave up 3 bases and J gave up 0 bases, with 9 bases separating them. Germline CDR1 SEHNR, CDR2 FQNEAQ (reference sequence). CDR3 in DNA: TGTGCCAGCAGCTTCTCCGAACTAGCCAAAAACATTCAGTACTTC. This codes for CASSFSELAKNIQYF.

This clonotype turned up a few times. This chain connects TRBV19 to TRBJ2-7; 10 positions agree with TRBD1. The CDR3 is made up of 15 amino acids. The J segment lost 2 bases and the V segment lost 8 bases, leaving 9 bases of the junction unmatched. The germline V gene has CDR1 LNHDA and CDR2 SQIVND (reference sequence). Here the CDR3 reads CASSPAGQGAYEQYF. CDR3 coding DNA: TGTGCCAGTTCCCCGGCCGGACAGGGGGCCTACGAGCAGTACTTC.

The CDR3 region is CASSQETGLSSYEQYF. The DNA of the CDR3 is TGCGCCAGCAGCCAAGAAACCGGGCTGAGCTCCTACGAGCAGTACTTC. The gene calls are TRBV4-3 and TRBJ2-7; D unresolved. The germline V gene encodes CDR1 LGHNA and CDR2 YSLEER. The CDR3 loop spans 16 amino acids. The V and J ends lost 0 bases and 0 bases respectively, with 12 bases between them.

This clonotype turned up a few times. The junction and the germline gene differ at one end; a read error may be behind it. The gene calls are TRBV29-1 and TRBJ2-7; D tentatively fits TRBD1 or TRBD2 (5 bases each). Germline V CDR1 and CDR2: SQVTM, ANQGSEA. CDR3 length equals 9 residues. CDR3 sequence: CSVGSRDPF. CDR3 in DNA: TGCAGCGTGGGATCCCGGGACCCCTTC.

There are many counts of this clonotype. The chain couples TRBV7-8 to TRBJ2-7, with D possibly TRBD1 on 5 matching bases. Trimming cost V 1 base and J 1 base, with 11 bases left between them. The germline gives CDR1 SGHVS, CDR2 FQNEAQ. This CDR3 has 15 residues. CDR3 nucleotide sequence: TGTGCCAGCAGCTTAGAGGCGGCAGGGTCCTACGAGCAGTACTTC. It translates to CASSLEAAGSYEQYF.

This clonotype was observed at least ten times. The chain employs TRBV3-1 and TRBJ1-2; 7 nucleotides align to TRBD1. CDR1 is LGHDT, CDR2 YNNKEL, per germline (reference sequence). CDR3 length: 14 amino acids. The J segment lost 4 bases and the V segment lost 5 bases, leaving 7 bases of the junction unmatched. CDR3 in amino acids: CASSTNRDSYGYTF. CDR3 DNA sequence: TGTGCCAGCAGCACAAACAGGGACAGCTATGGCTACACCTTC. Full variable domain (outside the CDR3, taken from reference TRBV3-1 and TRBJ1-2): DTAVSQTPKYLVTQMGNDKSIKCEQNLGHDTMYWYKQDSKKFLKIMFSYNNKELIINETVPNRFSPKSPDKAHLNLHINSLELGDSAVYFCASSTNRDSYGYTFGSGTRLTVV.

Many counts were recorded for this clonotype. The V gene is TRBV12-3 or TRBV12-4, the J gene TRBJ2-5; D possibly uses TRBD1 or TRBD2 (5 bases each). This CDR3 region has 14 residues. V dropped 6 bases and J dropped 2 bases, with 13 bases sitting between them. CDR3 nucleotides: TGTGCCAGCAGGAGCTGGGGGTTACAAGAGACCCAGTACTTC. Translating gives CASRSWGLQETQYF.